This T cell receptor beta chain was documented in a study of blood T cell repertoires in COVID-19. Turning to the study itself: Some COVID-19 samples were acute and others convalescent; all came from the United States, Italy and Spain. Nucleic acid was either cDNA or gDNA, and it came from T cells, B-cell-depleted T cells, or PBMCs.

Clinical histories supplied by participants themselves formed the basis of cohort assignment. The sample holds one count of this clone. Germline-derived CDR1 and CDR2 are SQVTM and ANQGSEA. The CDR3 is 12 amino acids. Between the trimmed V and J ends, which lost 4 bases and 0 bases, there was a span of 7 bases. Original analysis: Scientists estimated how many nucleated cells there were by amplifying reference gene primers. Sequencing used immunoSEQ multiplex PCR; TCRdb keeps in-frame clones, though not all of them. V, J and clone size were drawn from that table, and D and trimming were deduced from the DNA. The sample yields about 270,000 clones, around 87% seen once.

The V call is TRBV29-1, the J call TRBJ2-7, with D unresolved. This TCR was recovered from a woman aged 18-29 years who had recovered from COVID-19. Sample: PBMCs or T cells enriched from blood (not recorded which). The chain's CDR3 is CSVVVSSYEQYF. CDR3 DNA: TGCAGCGTTGTCGTGAGCTCCTACGAGCAGTACTTC.